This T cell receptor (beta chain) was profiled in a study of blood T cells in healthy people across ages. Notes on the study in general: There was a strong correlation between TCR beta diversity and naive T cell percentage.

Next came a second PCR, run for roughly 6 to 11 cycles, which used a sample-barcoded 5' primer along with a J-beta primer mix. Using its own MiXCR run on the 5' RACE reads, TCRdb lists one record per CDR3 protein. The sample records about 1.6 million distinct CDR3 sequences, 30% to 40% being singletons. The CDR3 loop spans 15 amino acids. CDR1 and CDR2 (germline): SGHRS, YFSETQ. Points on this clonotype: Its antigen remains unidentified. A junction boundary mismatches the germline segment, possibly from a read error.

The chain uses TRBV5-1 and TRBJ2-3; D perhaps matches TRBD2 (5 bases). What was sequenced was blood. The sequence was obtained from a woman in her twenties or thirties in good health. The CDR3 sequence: CASSLESGSTDMQYF. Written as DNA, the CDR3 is TGCGCCAGCAGCTTAGAAAGCGGAAGCACAGATATGCAGTATTTT.